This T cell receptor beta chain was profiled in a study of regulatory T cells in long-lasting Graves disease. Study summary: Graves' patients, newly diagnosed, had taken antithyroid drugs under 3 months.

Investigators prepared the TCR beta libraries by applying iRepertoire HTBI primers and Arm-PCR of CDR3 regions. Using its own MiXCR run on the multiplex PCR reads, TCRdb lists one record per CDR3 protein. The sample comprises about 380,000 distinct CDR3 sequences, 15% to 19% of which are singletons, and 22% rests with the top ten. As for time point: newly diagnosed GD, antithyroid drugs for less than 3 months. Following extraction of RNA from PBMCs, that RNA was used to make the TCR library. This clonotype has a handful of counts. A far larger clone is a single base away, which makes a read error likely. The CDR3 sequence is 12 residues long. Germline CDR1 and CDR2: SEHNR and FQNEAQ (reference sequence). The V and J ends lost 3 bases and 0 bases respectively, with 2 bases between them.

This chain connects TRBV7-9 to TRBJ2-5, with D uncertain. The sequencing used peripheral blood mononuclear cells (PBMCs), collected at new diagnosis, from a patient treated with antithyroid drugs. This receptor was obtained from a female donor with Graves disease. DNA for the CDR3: TGTGCCAGCAGCTTTGACCAAGAGACCCAGTACTTC. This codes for CASSFDQETQYF.